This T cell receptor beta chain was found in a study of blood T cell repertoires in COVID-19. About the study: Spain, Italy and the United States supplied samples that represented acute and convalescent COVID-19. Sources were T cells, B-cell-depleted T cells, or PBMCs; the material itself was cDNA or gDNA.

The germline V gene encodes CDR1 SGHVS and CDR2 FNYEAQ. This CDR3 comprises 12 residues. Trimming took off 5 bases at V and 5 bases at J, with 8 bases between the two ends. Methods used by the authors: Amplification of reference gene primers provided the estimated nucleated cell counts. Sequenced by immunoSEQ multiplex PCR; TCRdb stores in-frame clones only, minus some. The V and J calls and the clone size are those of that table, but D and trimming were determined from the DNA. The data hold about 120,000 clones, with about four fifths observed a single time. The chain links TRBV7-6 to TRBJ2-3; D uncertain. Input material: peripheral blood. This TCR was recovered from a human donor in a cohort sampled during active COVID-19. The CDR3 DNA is TGTGCCAGCAGCCCAGTCCAAGATACGCAGTATTTT. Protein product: CASSPVQDTQYF.